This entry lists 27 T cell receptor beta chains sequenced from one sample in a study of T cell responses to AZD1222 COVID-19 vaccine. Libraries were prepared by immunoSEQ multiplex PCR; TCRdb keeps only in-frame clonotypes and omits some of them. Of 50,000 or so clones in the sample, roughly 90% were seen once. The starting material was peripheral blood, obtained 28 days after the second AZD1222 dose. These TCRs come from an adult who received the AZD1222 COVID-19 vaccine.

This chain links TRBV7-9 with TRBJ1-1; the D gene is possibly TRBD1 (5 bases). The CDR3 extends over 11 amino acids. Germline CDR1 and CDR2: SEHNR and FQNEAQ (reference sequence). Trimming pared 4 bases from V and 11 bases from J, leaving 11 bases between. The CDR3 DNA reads TGTGCCAGCAGCTCCGGGACTGGGGCTTTCTTT. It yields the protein CASSSGTGAFF.

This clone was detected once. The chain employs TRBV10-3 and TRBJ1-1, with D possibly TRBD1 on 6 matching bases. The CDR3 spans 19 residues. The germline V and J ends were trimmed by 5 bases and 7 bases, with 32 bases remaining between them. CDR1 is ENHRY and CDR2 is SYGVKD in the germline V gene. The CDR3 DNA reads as TGTGCCATCAGTCCCAACTCCGCCGGGACACAACAGGGATTTTATGAAGCTTTCTTT. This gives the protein CAISPNSAGTQQGFYEAFF.

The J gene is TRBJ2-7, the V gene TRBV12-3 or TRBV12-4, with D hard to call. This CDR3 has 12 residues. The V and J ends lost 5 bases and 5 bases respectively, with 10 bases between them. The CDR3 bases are TGTGCCAGCAGTCTCACCGCCAACGAGCAGTACTTC. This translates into CASSLTANEQYF.

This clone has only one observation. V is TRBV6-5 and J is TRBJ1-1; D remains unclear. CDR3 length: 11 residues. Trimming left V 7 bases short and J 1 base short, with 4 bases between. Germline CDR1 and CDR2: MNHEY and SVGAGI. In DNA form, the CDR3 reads TGTGCCAGCACCAGGAACACTGAAGCTTTCTTT. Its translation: CASTRNTEAFF.

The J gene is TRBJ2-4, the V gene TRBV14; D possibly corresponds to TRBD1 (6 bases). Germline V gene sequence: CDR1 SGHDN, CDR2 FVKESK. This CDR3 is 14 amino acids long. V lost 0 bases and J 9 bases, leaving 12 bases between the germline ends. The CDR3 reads CASSQDLGGSIQYF. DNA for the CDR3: TGTGCCAGCAGCCAAGACCTAGGGGGTAGCATTCAGTACTTC.

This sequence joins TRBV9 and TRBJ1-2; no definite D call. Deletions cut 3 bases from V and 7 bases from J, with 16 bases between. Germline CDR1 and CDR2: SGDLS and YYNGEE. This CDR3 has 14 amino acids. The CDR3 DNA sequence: TGTGCCAGCAGCGGAAACGGACTCCTTCTTGGCTACACCTTC. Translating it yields CASSGNGLLLGYTF. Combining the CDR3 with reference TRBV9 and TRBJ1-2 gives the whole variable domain DSGVTQTPKHLITATGQRVTLRCSPRSGDLSVYWYQQSLDQGLQFLIQYYNGEERAKGNILERFSAQQFPDLHSELNLSSLELGDSALYFCASSGNGLLLGYTFGSGTRLTVV.

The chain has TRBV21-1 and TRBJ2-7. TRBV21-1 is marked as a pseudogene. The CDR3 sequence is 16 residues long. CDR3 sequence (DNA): TGTGCCACCCCAAGGCCCCTTCTCGGGGGCGAAGACGAGCAGTACTTC. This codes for CATPRPLLGGEDEQYF.

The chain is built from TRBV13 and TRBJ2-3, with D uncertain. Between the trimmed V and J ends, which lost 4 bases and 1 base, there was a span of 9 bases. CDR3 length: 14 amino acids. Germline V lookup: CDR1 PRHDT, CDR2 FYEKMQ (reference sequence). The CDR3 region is CASSSVLGTDTQYF. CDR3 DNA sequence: TGTGCCAGCAGCTCTGTGTTAGGCACAGATACGCAGTATTTT. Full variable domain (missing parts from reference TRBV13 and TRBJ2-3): AAGVIQSPRHLIKEKRETATLKCYPIPRHDTVYWYQQGPGQDPQFLISFYEKMQSDKGSIPDRFSAQQFSDYHSELNMSSLELGDSALYFCASSSVLGTDTQYFGPGTRLTVL.

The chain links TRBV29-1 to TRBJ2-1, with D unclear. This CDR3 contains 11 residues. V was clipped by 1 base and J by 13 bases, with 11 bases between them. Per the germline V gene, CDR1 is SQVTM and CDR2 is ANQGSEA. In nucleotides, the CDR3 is TGCAGCGTTGAAGGGGTCGTGGGACAGTTCTTC. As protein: CSVEGVVGQFF.

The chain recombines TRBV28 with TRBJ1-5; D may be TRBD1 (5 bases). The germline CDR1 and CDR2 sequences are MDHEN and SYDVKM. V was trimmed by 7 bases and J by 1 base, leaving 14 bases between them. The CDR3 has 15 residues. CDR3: CASTLGWDSNQPQHF. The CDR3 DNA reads TGTGCCAGCACCCTTGGATGGGACAGCAATCAGCCCCAGCATTTT. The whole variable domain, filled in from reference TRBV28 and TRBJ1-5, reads DVKVTQSSRYLVKRTGEKVFLECVQDMDHENMFWYRQDPGLGLRLIYFSYDVKMKEKGDIPEGYSVSREKKERFSLILESASTNQTSMYLCASTLGWDSNQPQHFGDGTRLSIL.

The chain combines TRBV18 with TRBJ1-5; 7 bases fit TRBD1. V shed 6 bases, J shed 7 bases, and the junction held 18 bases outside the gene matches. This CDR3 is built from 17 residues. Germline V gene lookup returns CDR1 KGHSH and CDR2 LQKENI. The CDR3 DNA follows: TGTGCCAGCTCTACGGGGTTCCGGACAGGATTTTCCCAGCCCCAGCATTTT. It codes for CASSTGFRTGFSQPQHF.

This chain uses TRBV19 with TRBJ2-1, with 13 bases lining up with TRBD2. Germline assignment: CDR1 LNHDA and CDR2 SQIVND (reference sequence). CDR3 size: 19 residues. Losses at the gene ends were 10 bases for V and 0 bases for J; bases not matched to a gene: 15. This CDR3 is CATRLLGLAGQSSYNEQFF. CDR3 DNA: TGTGCCACCAGGCTCCTGGGACTAGCGGGGCAAAGCTCCTACAATGAGCAGTTCTTC.

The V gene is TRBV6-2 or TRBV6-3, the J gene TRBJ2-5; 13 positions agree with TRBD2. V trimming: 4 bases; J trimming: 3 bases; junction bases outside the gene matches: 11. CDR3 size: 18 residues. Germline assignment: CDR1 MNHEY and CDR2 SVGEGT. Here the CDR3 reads CASSSGTSGAGTKETQYF. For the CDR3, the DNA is TGTGCCAGCAGTTCCGGGACTAGCGGGGCGGGGACAAAAGAGACCCAGTACTTC.

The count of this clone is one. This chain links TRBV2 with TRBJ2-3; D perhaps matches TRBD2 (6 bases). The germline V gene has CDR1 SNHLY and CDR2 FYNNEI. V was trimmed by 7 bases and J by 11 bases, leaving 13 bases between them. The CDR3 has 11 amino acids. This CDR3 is CASKDRRVQYF. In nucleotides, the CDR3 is TGTGCCAGCAAGGACCGGAGGGTGCAGTATTTT.

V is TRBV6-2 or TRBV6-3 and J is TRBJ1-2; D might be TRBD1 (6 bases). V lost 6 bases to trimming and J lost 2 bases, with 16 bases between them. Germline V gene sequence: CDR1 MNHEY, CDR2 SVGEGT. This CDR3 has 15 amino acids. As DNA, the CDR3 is TGTGCCAGCAGACCTCTACAGGGTGAGAACTATGGCTACACCTTC. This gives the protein CASRPLQGENYGYTF.

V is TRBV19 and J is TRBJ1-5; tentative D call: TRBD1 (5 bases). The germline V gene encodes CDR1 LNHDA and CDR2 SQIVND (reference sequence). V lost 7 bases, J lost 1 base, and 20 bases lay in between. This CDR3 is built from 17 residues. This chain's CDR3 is CASTRDHAWGSNQPQHF. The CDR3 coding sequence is TGTGCCAGTACAAGGGACCACGCCTGGGGGAGCAATCAGCCCCAGCATTTT.

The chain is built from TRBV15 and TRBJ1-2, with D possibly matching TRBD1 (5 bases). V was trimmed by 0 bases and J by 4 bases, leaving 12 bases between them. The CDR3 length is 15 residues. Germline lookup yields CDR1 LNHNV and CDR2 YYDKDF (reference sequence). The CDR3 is CATSREKGLTYGYTF. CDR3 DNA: TGTGCCACCAGCAGAGAGAAGGGACTGACCTATGGCTACACCTTC.

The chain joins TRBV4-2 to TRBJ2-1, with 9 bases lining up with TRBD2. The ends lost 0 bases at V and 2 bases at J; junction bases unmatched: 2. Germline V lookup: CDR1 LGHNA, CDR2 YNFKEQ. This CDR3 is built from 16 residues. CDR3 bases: TGTGCCAGCAGCCAAGAAGGCGGGGGGGCCTACAATGAGCAGTTCTTC. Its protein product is CASSQEGGGAYNEQFF.

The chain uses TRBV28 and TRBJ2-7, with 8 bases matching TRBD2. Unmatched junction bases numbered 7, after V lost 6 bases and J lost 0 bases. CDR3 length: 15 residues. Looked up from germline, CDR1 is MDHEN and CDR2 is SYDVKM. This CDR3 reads CASSPAGTSSYEQYF. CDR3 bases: TGTGCCAGCAGCCCAGCCGGGACTAGCTCCTACGAGCAGTACTTC.

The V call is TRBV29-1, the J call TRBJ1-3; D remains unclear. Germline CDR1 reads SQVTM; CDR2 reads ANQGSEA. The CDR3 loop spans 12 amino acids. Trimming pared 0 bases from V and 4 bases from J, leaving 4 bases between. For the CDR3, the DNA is TGCAGCGTTGAAGATCGGGGAAACACCATATATTTT. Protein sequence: CSVEDRGNTIYF.

CDR3 amino acids: CASRGFGTDTQYF. DNA of the CDR3: TGTGCCAGCAGAGGTTTCGGCACAGATACGCAGTATTTT. The chain uses TRBV28 and TRBJ2-3, with no clear D. The V end lost 6 bases, the J end lost 1 base, and 8 bases lay between the germline ends. Germline V gene data show CDR1 as MDHEN and CDR2 as SYDVKM. There are 13 residues in the CDR3.

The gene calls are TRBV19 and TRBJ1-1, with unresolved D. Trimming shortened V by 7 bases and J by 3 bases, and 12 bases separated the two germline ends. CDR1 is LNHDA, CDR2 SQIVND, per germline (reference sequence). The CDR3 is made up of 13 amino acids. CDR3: CASMRLWDTEAFF. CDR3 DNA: TGTGCCAGTATGCGTTTGTGGGACACTGAAGCTTTCTTT.

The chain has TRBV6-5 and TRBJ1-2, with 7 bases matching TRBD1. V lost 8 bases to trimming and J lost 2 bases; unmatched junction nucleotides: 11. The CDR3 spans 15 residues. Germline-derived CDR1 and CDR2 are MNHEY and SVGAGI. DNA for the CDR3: TGTGCCAGCCGGTTCGAAAAGACAGGGAACTATGGCTACACCTTC. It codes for CASRFEKTGNYGYTF.

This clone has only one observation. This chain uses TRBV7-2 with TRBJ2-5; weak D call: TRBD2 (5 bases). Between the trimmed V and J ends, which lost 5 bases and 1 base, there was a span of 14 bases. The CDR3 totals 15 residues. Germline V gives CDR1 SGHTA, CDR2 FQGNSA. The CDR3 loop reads CASSTRTDSQETQYF. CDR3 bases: TGTGCCAGCAGCACCCGGACTGATTCCCAAGAGACCCAGTACTTC.

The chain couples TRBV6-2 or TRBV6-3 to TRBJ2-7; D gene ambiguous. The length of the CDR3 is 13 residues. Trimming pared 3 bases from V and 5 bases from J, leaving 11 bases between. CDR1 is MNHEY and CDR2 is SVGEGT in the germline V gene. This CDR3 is CASSYSESNEQYF. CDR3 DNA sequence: TGTGCCAGCAGTTATAGTGAGTCCAACGAGCAGTACTTC.

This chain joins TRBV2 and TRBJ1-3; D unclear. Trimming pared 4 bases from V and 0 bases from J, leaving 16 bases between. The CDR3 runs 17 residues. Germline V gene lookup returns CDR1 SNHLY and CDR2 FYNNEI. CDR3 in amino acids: CASSVHPGLNSGNTIYF. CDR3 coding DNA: TGTGCCAGCAGTGTCCACCCGGGCCTCAACTCTGGAAACACCATATATTTT.

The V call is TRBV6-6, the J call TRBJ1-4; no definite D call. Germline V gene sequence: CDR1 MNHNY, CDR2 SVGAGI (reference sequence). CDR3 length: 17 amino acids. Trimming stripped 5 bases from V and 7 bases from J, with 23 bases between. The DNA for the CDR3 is TGTGCCAGCAGTCCACGGGAGTACCTCCGAGAGAGTGAAAAACTGTTTTTT. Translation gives CASSPREYLRESEKLFF.